These 21 T cell receptor beta chains share one sample of origin, sequenced in a study of blood T cell repertoires in COVID-19. Sequencing used immunoSEQ multiplex PCR; TCRdb keeps in-frame clones, though not all of them. The table lists 200,000 to 250,000 clones, about 89% of them singletons, with 6.5% in the top ten. Sequencing was performed on peripheral blood. The receptors stem from a man in his fifties or sixties who had recovered from COVID-19.

V is TRBV5-6 and J is TRBJ2-1; 9 bases align to TRBD1. Germline CDR1 is SGHDT and CDR2 is YYEEEE. Unmatched junction bases numbered 13, after V lost 3 bases and J lost 9 bases. The CDR3 spans 16 residues. The CDR3 loop is CASSSPLVQGASEQFF. CDR3 bases: TGTGCCAGCAGCTCACCCCTGGTACAGGGGGCCAGTGAGCAGTTCTTC. The full variable domain, rest sourced from reference TRBV5-6 and TRBJ2-1, is DAGVTQSPTHLIKTRGQQVTLRCSPKSGHDTVSWYQQALGQGPQFIFQYYEEEERQRGNFPDRFSGHQFPNYSSELNVNALLLGDSALYLCASSSPLVQGASEQFFGPGTRLTVL.

The CDR3 bases are TGTGCCAGCAGTCAGGACAGGGGAACCTCCTACGAGCAGTACTTC. It specifies CASSQDRGTSYEQYF. The chain employs TRBV6-5 and TRBJ2-7; 9 bases map to TRBD1. With V trimmed by 5 bases and J by 0 bases, 5 bases remained unmatched. The germline V gene encodes CDR1 MNHEY and CDR2 SVGAGI. The CDR3 is 15 amino acids.

This sequence joins TRBV6-5 and TRBJ1-2, with TRBD1 identical over 7 bases. After removal of 0 bases from V and 7 bases from J, the junction contained 2 bases not matched to a gene. The CDR3 length is 13 residues. Germline V lookup: CDR1 MNHEY, CDR2 SVGAGI. This CDR3 reads CASSYSGGSGYTF. DNA for the CDR3: TGTGCCAGCAGTTACTCAGGGGGCTCTGGCTACACCTTC.

Only one count was recorded for this clone. J is TRBJ2-1 and V is TRBV3-1 (or the pseudogene TRBV3-2), with 11 nucleotides matching TRBD2. The germline CDR1 and CDR2 sequences are LGHDT and YNNKEL (reference sequence). This CDR3 is 15 amino acids long. The V gene end was trimmed by 6 bases and the J gene end by 4 bases; junction bases not matched to a gene: 5. CDR3 sequence (DNA): TGTGCCAGCAGATTAGCGGGAGGGGGTTACAATGAGCAGTTCTTC. Protein sequence: CASRLAGGGYNEQFF.

The chain couples TRBV5-1 to TRBJ1-5, with 8 bases matching TRBD1. CDR1 is SGHRS and CDR2 is YFSETQ in the germline V gene. J gave up 4 bases and V 5 bases, and 5 bases lay outside the gene matches. The CDR3 loop spans 14 amino acids. The CDR3 is CASRETGDNQPQHF. The CDR3 nucleotides are TGCGCCAGCAGAGAGACAGGGGATAATCAGCCCCAGCATTTT.

This chain links TRBV18 with TRBJ1-3, with 10 bases matching TRBD1. J lost 4 bases, V lost 4 bases, and 4 bases had no gene match. CDR3 length equals 15 residues. Germline CDR1 KGHSH, CDR2 LQKENI. In DNA, the CDR3 is TGTGCCAGCTCACTTGACAGGGGGCAAGGAAACACCATATATTTT. Its protein is CASSLDRGQGNTIYF.

The genes are TRBV9 and TRBJ2-1; D might be TRBD2 (7 bases). The CDR3 totals 14 residues. V was clipped by 6 bases and J by 8 bases, with 18 bases between them. Germline CDR1 and CDR2: SGDLS and YYNGEE. This chain's CDR3 is CASIPKGGRHEQFF. CDR3 DNA: TGTGCCAGCATCCCTAAGGGGGGGAGACATGAGCAGTTCTTC.

The gene calls are TRBV10-2 and TRBJ2-5; 7 bases match TRBD2. J was trimmed by 5 bases and V by 5 bases; bases with no gene match: 11. The germline V gene encodes CDR1 WSHSY and CDR2 SAAADI. CDR3 length equals 15 residues. CDR3 sequence reads: CASSLAGGARETQYF. The DNA for the CDR3 is TGCGCCAGCAGTTTAGCGGGTGGGGCCAGGGAGACCCAGTACTTC.

The gene calls are TRBV7-3 and TRBJ2-3, with 12 bases lining up with TRBD2. Germline CDR1 SGHTA, CDR2 FQGTGA. After removal of 5 bases from V and 4 bases from J, the junction contained 7 bases not matched to a gene. The CDR3 consists of 16 residues. The chain's CDR3 is CASSPRLAGGPDTQYF. The CDR3, as DNA: TGTGCCAGCAGCCCCCGGCTAGCGGGAGGGCCAGATACGCAGTATTTT.

The V gene is TRBV12-3 or TRBV12-4, the J gene TRBJ1-2; 7 positions agree with TRBD1. CDR3 size: 13 residues. V trimming: 1 base; J trimming: 7 bases; junction bases outside the gene matches: 3. Here the CDR3 DNA reads TGTGCCAGCAGTTTAGAGGGGGCGGGTGGCTACACCTTC. Its protein is CASSLEGAGGYTF.

CDR3 sequence (DNA): TGTGCCAGCAGGGAGCGGGGGTTTTACAATGAGCAGTTCTTC. It translates to CASRERGFYNEQFF. This chain connects TRBV11-1 to TRBJ2-1, with 8 nucleotides matching TRBD2. This CDR3 is built from 14 residues. The germline CDR1 and CDR2 sequences are SGHAT and FQDESV (reference sequence). J lost 4 bases, V lost 6 bases, and 5 bases had no gene match. The entire variable domain, with the rest obtained from reference TRBV11-1 and TRBJ2-1, is as follows: EAEVAQSPRYKITEKSQAVAFWCDPISGHATLYWYRQILGQGPELLVQFQDESVVDDSQLPKDRFSAERLKGVDSTLKIQPAELGDSAMYLCASRERGFYNEQFFGPGTRLTVL.

CDR3: CAWSIGFVGQSLEQYF. CDR3 DNA sequence: TGTGCCTGGAGTATTGGCTTTGTGGGACAGTCTCTTGAGCAGTACTTC. The chain carries TRBV30 and TRBJ2-7; 7 bases map to TRBD1. Trimming at V came to 2 bases and at J to 7 bases, leaving 17 bases not matched to a gene. The CDR3 spans 16 residues. From germline, CDR1 is GTSNPN and CDR2 SVGIG (reference sequence).

The chain combines TRBV27 with TRBJ2-4, with D perhaps matching TRBD2 (6 bases). Trimming stripped 5 bases from V and 0 bases from J, with 32 bases between. There are 22 residues in the CDR3. Germline V gives CDR1 MNHEY, CDR2 SMNVEV (reference sequence). CDR3 sequence (DNA): TGTGCCAGCAGTGTCTACGGGGACTCCCGGAGGGGCGGTTACCTAGCCAAAAACATTCAGTACTTC. Protein sequence: CASSVYGDSRRGGYLAKNIQYF.

The chain has TRBV3-1 (or the pseudogene TRBV3-2) and TRBJ1-2, with no clear D. The CDR3 has 12 amino acids. In germline, CDR1 is LGHDT, CDR2 YNNKEL (reference sequence). Trimming took off 3 bases at V and 7 bases at J, with 9 bases between the two ends. The CDR3 coding sequence is TGTGCCAGCAGCCAGAGTCTGTCTGGCTACACCTTC. The encoded protein is CASSQSLSGYTF.

This clone was seen a single time. The chain employs TRBV4-1 and TRBJ1-2, with a possible D match to TRBD1 (6 bases). CDR3 length equals 15 residues. V was shortened by 0 bases and J by 2 bases, with 10 bases between the two germline ends. Germline assignment: CDR1 MGHRA and CDR2 YSYEKL. This CDR3 is CASSQDGQGNYGYTF. In nucleotides, the CDR3 is TGCGCCAGCAGCCAAGATGGTCAGGGGAACTATGGCTACACCTTC.

This chain connects TRBV30 to TRBJ1-5; D is undetermined. CDR1 and CDR2 from the germline V gene are GTSNPN and SVGIG (reference sequence). Trimming shortened V by 0 bases and J by 4 bases, and 16 bases separated the two germline ends. This CDR3 is 16 amino acids long. The CDR3 DNA reads TGTGCCTGGAGTGTACGAATACTTCGAAATAATCAGCCCCAGCATTTT. The encoded protein is CAWSVRILRNNQPQHF. Full variable domain (rest looked up from reference TRBV30 and TRBJ1-5): SQTIHQWPATLVQPVGSPLSLECTVEGTSNPNLYWYRQAAGRGLQLLFYSVGIGQISSEVPQNLSASRPQDRQFILSSKKLLLSDSGFYLCAWSVRILRNNQPQHFGDGTRLSIL.

The rearrangement uses TRBV29-1 and TRBJ1-1; D is unresolved. V lost 6 bases and J 3 bases, leaving 14 bases between the germline ends. This CDR3 has 13 residues. Germline-derived CDR1 and CDR2 are SQVTM and ANQGSEA. The CDR3 DNA reads as TGCAGCGTCGTCATCCCACGGGACACTGAAGCTTTCTTT. Protein product: CSVVIPRDTEAFF.

The J gene is TRBJ1-1, the V gene TRBV28; D not certain. Trimming stripped 6 bases from V and 1 base from J, with 12 bases between. The CDR3 is made up of 14 amino acids. Germline CDR1 reads MDHEN; CDR2 reads SYDVKM. The CDR3 nucleotides are TGTGCCAGCAGCCCCACACGACAGAACACTGAAGCTTTCTTT. Translation gives CASSPTRQNTEAFF.

The CDR3: CASRRTGNFYGYTF. CDR3 in DNA: TGTGCCAGCAGACGGACAGGGAACTTCTATGGCTACACCTTC. The genes are TRBV28 and TRBJ1-2; TRBD1 agrees at 8 bases. Per germline, CDR1 MDHEN and CDR2 SYDVKM. Unmatched junction bases numbered 7, after V lost 6 bases and J lost 4 bases. This CDR3 is 14 amino acids long.

This clone appeared once. The chain uses TRBV9 and TRBJ2-2; D is unclear. The V and J ends lost 7 bases and 5 bases respectively, with 9 bases between them. The CDR3 length is 12 residues. Germline assignment: CDR1 SGDLS and CDR2 YYNGEE. The CDR3 DNA follows: TGTGCCAGCGGTGAGAATACCGGGGAGCTGTTTTTT. Translating it yields CASGENTGELFF.

This rearrangement joins TRBV28 to TRBJ1-2; TRBD1 matches at 11 bases. The CDR3 sequence is 13 residues long. Per germline, CDR1 MDHEN and CDR2 SYDVKM. The trim removed 11 bases at V and 5 bases at J, leaving 7 bases unmatched. CDR3 amino acids: CAGTGGLGYGYTF. CDR3 DNA sequence: TGTGCCGGGACAGGGGGGTTGGGGTATGGCTACACCTTC.